This TCR beta chain was retrieved from a study of T cell repertoires in cytomegalovirus infection. Study summary: CMV infection plus the matching HLA type was flagged by public TCR beta signatures.

V was clipped by 2 bases and J by 0 bases, with 10 bases between them. The CDR3 is 15 amino acids. CDR1 is SGHTA, CDR2 FQGNSA, per germline. General observations from the study: HLA-C-restricted CMV clonotypes gave the most frequent clonotype in two of eight donors. Accumulated public TCR beta family frequency recognized individuals carrying CMV together with the relevant HLA.

This clonotype was observed at least ten times. Its specificity is not known. TCRdb itself ran the reads through MiXCR, one entry per CDR3 protein. The data show 160,000 or so distinct CDR3 sequences, 23% seen once. The rearrangement uses TRBV7-2 and TRBJ1-1; D is undetermined. Sequenced sample: PBMCs. This clonotype originated in a human donor in good health (CMV status not recorded). Some clones in this sample may be carry-over from other donors' samples. In DNA form, the CDR3 reads TGTGCCAGCAGCTTAACTGGACGGATGAACACTGAAGCTTTCTTT. Amino acid sequence: CASSLTGRMNTEAFF.